Listed here are 28 T cell receptor beta chains from one sample, sequenced in a study of shared clonotypes between healthy human individuals. CD8 cells classed as naive were CD45RO-negative and positively selected for CCR7, excluding terminally differentiated effector memory CD45RA+ cells. Clones were read by immunoSEQ multiplex PCR, and TCRdb kept only the in-frame ones, dropping some. The sample shows over 2,000,000 clones, around 93% of them seen only once. Sequenced sample: naive CD8+ T cells from PBMCs. The source is a man aged 18 to 29 in good health. Some clones in this sample may be carry-over from other donors' samples.

The gene calls are TRBV27 and TRBJ2-7; D might be TRBD1 or TRBD2, each matching 5 bases. The CDR3 runs 15 residues. V lost 0 bases, J lost 3 bases, and 12 bases lay in between. Germline CDR1 and CDR2: MNHEY and SMNVEV (reference sequence). The CDR3 DNA reads as TGTGCCAGCAGTTTATCGGGAGACAGAAACTACGAGCAGTACTTC. It encodes CASSLSGDRNYEQYF.

On this clone: Different DNA sequences within this sample yield the same CDR3. CDR3 sequence reads: CASSLALGTDTQYF. In DNA form, the CDR3 reads TGTGCCAGCAGCTTAGCGCTGGGCACAGATACGCAGTATTTT. The rearrangement uses TRBV7-6 and TRBJ2-3; D ambiguous. Germline assignment: CDR1 SGHVS and CDR2 FNYEAQ. V was pared by 0 bases and J by 1 base, with 5 bases between. The CDR3 totals 14 residues.

The V gene is TRBV27, the J gene TRBJ2-3; possibly TRBD1 or TRBD2 for D (5 bases each). The germline V gene encodes CDR1 MNHEY and CDR2 SMNVEV (reference sequence). V was trimmed by 4 bases and J by 2 bases, leaving 13 bases between them. The CDR3 length is 15 residues. The CDR3 is CASSSTGRTTDTQYF. DNA of the CDR3: TGTGCCAGCAGTTCGACGGGACGGACCACAGATACGCAGTATTTT.

As concerns this clone: At one end the junction does not follow the germline gene, possibly because of a read error. This rearrangement joins TRBV15 to TRBJ2-7; D may correspond to TRBD1 or TRBD2 (5 bases each). The CDR3 is 13 residues long. Germline loops: CDR1 LNHNV, CDR2 YYDKDF (reference sequence). The CDR3 loop is CATSSAPGAGKHF. The CDR3 coding sequence is TGTGCCACCAGCAGCGCCCCCGGGGCAGGCAAACACTTC.

J is TRBJ2-5 and V is TRBV6-5; 9 bases are a match to TRBD1. The V and J ends lost 6 bases and 4 bases, in that order; junction bases with no gene match: 6. The CDR3 is 14 amino acids. The germline V gene encodes CDR1 MNHEY and CDR2 SVGAGI. The chain's CDR3 is CASRRDRVRETQYF. Written as DNA, the CDR3 is TGTGCCAGCAGACGGGACAGGGTTAGAGAGACCCAGTACTTC.

CDR3 loop: CASSLPPSGSTDTQYF. Written as DNA, the CDR3 is TGTGCCAGCAGTTTACCCCCTAGCGGGAGCACAGATACGCAGTATTTT. This sequence joins TRBV28 and TRBJ2-3, with TRBD2 matching 8 bases. Germline trimming cut 2 bases from V and 0 bases from J; bases unmatched to any gene: 4. The CDR3 consists of 16 residues. Germline V CDR1 and CDR2: MDHEN, SYDVKM.

The chain carries TRBV28 and TRBJ1-4; D is perhaps TRBD1 (6 bases). The germline CDR1 and CDR2 sequences are MDHEN and SYDVKM. The CDR3 has 14 residues. Trimming stripped 6 bases from V and 8 bases from J, with 16 bases between. The CDR3 DNA reads as TGTGCCAGCAGACCACAGGGAGAGGACGAAAAACTGTTTTTT. Its translation is CASRPQGEDEKLFF.

This chain links TRBV15 with TRBJ2-7; D may correspond to TRBD1 or TRBD2 (5 bases each). Germline lookup yields CDR1 LNHNV and CDR2 YYDKDF (reference sequence). This CDR3 comprises 15 residues. The V end lost 2 bases, the J end lost 2 bases, and 13 bases lay between the germline ends. The CDR3 DNA follows: TGTGCCACCAGCAGAAACTGGGACGCTACCTACGAGCAGTACTTC. Its protein is CATSRNWDATYEQYF.

The rearrangement uses TRBV2 and TRBJ2-1, with D hard to call. The CDR3 is made up of 17 amino acids. The germline gives CDR1 SNHLY, CDR2 FYNNEI. V lost 0 bases and J 6 bases, leaving 18 bases between the germline ends. The CDR3 DNA reads as TGTGCCAGCAGTGAAGCTCCCCCGGCAGCCTTGGGCAATGAGCAGTTCTTC. Amino acid sequence: CASSEAPPAALGNEQFF.

The V gene is TRBV19, the J gene TRBJ2-3; 7 bases map to TRBD1. V was clipped by 8 bases and J by 6 bases; unmatched bases: 8. In germline, CDR1 is LNHDA, CDR2 SQIVND (reference sequence). The CDR3 sequence is 13 residues long. Written as DNA, the CDR3 is TGTGCCAGTGGAGACAGGGTACGGGATACGCAGTATTTT. Translating it yields CASGDRVRDTQYF.

This sequence joins TRBV19 and TRBJ2-5, with TRBD2 matching 13 bases. Germline values: CDR1 LNHDA, CDR2 SQIVND (reference sequence). The CDR3 runs to 15 residues. The trim removed 6 bases at V and 5 bases at J, leaving 6 bases unmatched. Here the CDR3 DNA reads TGTGCCAGTAGACCGGGACTAGCGGGATTGGAGACCCAGTACTTC. It specifies CASRPGLAGLETQYF.

This clone was seen only once. V usage is TRBV27 and J usage is TRBJ2-5; the match to TRBD1 covers 9 bases. Germline lookup yields CDR1 MNHEY and CDR2 SMNVEV (reference sequence). The CDR3 is made up of 15 amino acids. Trimming took 5 bases from V and 3 from J; bases not matched to a gene: 7. CDR3 protein: CASSRGTGREETQYF. The DNA of the CDR3 is TGTGCCAGCAGTAGGGGGACAGGGAGGGAAGAGACCCAGTACTTC.

Only a few counts were recorded for this clone. V usage is TRBV27 and J usage is TRBJ1-1; D perhaps matches TRBD1 (5 bases). Trimming took off 3 bases at V and 7 bases at J, with 12 bases between the two ends. The germline V gene encodes CDR1 MNHEY and CDR2 SMNVEV (reference sequence). The length of the CDR3 is 13 residues. CDR3 coding DNA: TGTGCCAGCAGTTTTGCAGGGATCAATGAAGCTTTCTTT. It codes for CASSFAGINEAFF.

This chain joins TRBV5-6 and TRBJ1-1, with a possible D match to TRBD1 (5 bases). The length of the CDR3 is 12 residues. CDR1 and CDR2 from the germline V gene are SGHDT and YYEEEE. Trimming stripped 3 bases from V and 3 bases from J, with 6 bases between. The CDR3 spells CASSYRYTEAFF. The CDR3 DNA sequence: TGTGCCAGCAGCTACAGGTACACTGAAGCTTTCTTT.

The gene calls are TRBV6-1 and TRBJ2-2; 8 nucleotides match TRBD1. Germline lookup yields CDR1 MNHNS and CDR2 SASEGT. After removal of 6 bases from V and 6 bases from J, the junction contained 9 bases not matched to a gene. The CDR3 covers 15 residues. CDR3 DNA: TGTGCCAGCAGGGACCGGGACAGGTCTTCCGGGGAGCTGTTTTTT. This codes for CASRDRDRSSGELFF.

This chain joins TRBV25-1 and TRBJ2-2, with D maybe TRBD1 (6 bases). This CDR3 spans 17 amino acids. CDR1 is MGHDK, CDR2 SYGVNS, per germline. Trimming took 2 bases from V and 0 from J, leaving 13 bases between them. The CDR3 loop is CASSEHPHRANTGELFF. CDR3 in DNA: TGTGCCAGCAGTGAACATCCCCACAGGGCGAACACCGGGGAGCTGTTTTTT.

The chain recombines TRBV7-3 with TRBJ2-3, with D tentatively TRBD2 (6 bases). V lost 5 bases to trimming and J lost 2 bases, with 14 bases between them. The germline CDR1 and CDR2 sequences are SGHTA and FQGTGA. CDR3 length equals 15 residues. CDR3 DNA: TGTGCCAGCAGCCCACTTAGCGGATTCACAGATACGCAGTATTTT. Amino acid sequence: CASSPLSGFTDTQYF. Looking up the rest from reference TRBV7-3 and TRBJ2-3 gives the full variable domain: GAGVSQTPSNKVTEKGKYVELRCDPISGHTALYWYRQSLGQGPEFLIYFQGTGAADDSGLPNDRFFAVRPEGSVSTLKIQRTERGDSAVYLCASSPLSGFTDTQYFGPGTRLTVL.

J is TRBJ2-2 and V is TRBV7-2; D is perhaps TRBD1 (5 bases). Deletions cut 3 bases from V and 0 bases from J, with 8 bases between. The CDR3 has 15 amino acids. The V gene's germline CDR1 is SGHTA and CDR2 FQGNSA. In DNA form, the CDR3 reads TGTGCCAGCAGCTTCAGGGTCGCGAACACCGGGGAGCTGTTTTTT. This codes for CASSFRVANTGELFF. Together with reference TRBV7-2 and TRBJ2-2, the CDR3 gives the full variable domain: GAGVSQSPSNKVTEKGKDVELRCDPISGHTALYWYRQSLGQGLEFLIYFQGNSAPDKSGLPSDRFSAERTGGSVSTLTIQRTQQEDSAVYLCASSFRVANTGELFFGEGSRLTVL.

This sequence joins TRBV7-6 and TRBJ2-7; a possible D gene is TRBD1 (6 bases). The germline V gene encodes CDR1 SGHVS and CDR2 FNYEAQ. Deletions cut 2 bases from V and 6 bases from J, with 17 bases between. CDR3 length: 15 amino acids. Written as DNA, the CDR3 is TGTGCCAGCAGCTTAACAGAGGTAATGACAGGCGAGCAGTACTTC. Its protein product is CASSLTEVMTGEQYF.

As for this clone: The sample holds other DNA sequences that translate to the same CDR3. The chain couples TRBV10-3 to TRBJ2-7, with 7 bases aligning to TRBD2. The CDR3 runs to 13 residues. Germline lookup yields CDR1 ENHRY and CDR2 SYGVKD. V shed 2 bases, J shed 3 bases, and the junction held 1 base outside the gene matches. The CDR3 here is CAISEGGDYEQYF. The DNA of the CDR3 is TGTGCCATCAGTGAGGGGGGGGACTACGAGCAGTACTTC.

The chain uses TRBV30 and TRBJ2-7; TRBD1 matches 9 bases. V was pared by 8 bases and J by 6 bases, with 20 bases of the junction left unmatched. Germline CDR1 reads GTSNPN; CDR2 reads SVGIG (reference sequence). CDR3 length: 16 amino acids. The chain's CDR3 is CAGGQGTFGLISEQYF. The DNA for the CDR3 is TGTGCCGGCGGACAGGGGACCTTTGGTTTAATCTCCGAGCAGTACTTC.

The rearrangement uses TRBV6-5 and TRBJ1-1; weak D call: TRBD1 (6 bases). CDR3 length equals 14 residues. Germline CDR1 is MNHEY and CDR2 is SVGAGI. Trimming pared 0 bases from V and 7 bases from J, leaving 12 bases between. The CDR3 here is CASSYSIQGYEAFF. The DNA of the CDR3 is TGTGCCAGCAGTTACTCGATACAGGGATATGAAGCTTTCTTT.

The chain has TRBV7-9 and TRBJ2-3, with D possibly being TRBD2 (6 bases). The CDR3 loop spans 13 amino acids. Germline CDR1 reads SEHNR; CDR2 reads FQNEAQ (reference sequence). The V and J ends lost 1 base and 4 bases respectively, with 6 bases between them. CDR3 loop: CASSLGLADTQYF. The CDR3 nucleotides read TGTGCCAGCAGCTTAGGACTAGCAGATACGCAGTATTTT.

The DNA of the CDR3 is TGTGCCAGTACAGGGGACTACAATGAGCAGTTCTTC. This translates into CASTGDYNEQFF. The chain recombines TRBV19 with TRBJ2-1, with a possible D match to TRBD1 (6 bases). Per the germline V gene, CDR1 is LNHDA and CDR2 is SQIVND (reference sequence). The length of the CDR3 is 12 residues. With 7 bases removed from V and 3 bases from J, the gap between germline ends came to 7 bases. Based on the CDR3 plus reference TRBV19 and TRBJ2-1, the full variable domain is DGGITQSPKYLFRKEGQNVTLSCEQNLNHDAMYWYRQDPGQGLRLIYYSQIVNDFQKGDIAEGYSVSREKKESFPLTVTSAQKNPTAFYLCASTGDYNEQFFGPGTRLTVL.

V and J are TRBV4-1 and TRBJ1-4; D not certain. CDR3 length: 15 residues. Germline CDR1 is MGHRA and CDR2 is YSYEKL. Deletions cut 5 bases from V and 8 bases from J, with 18 bases between. The CDR3: CASSFRTSVVEKLFF. CDR3 nucleotide sequence: TGCGCCAGCAGCTTTCGGACCTCCGTGGTGGAAAAACTGTTTTTT.

This chain uses TRBV2 with TRBJ2-3; D may be TRBD1 (6 bases). Trimming left V 7 bases short and J 2 bases short, with 10 bases between. This CDR3 is built from 13 residues. Germline loops: CDR1 SNHLY, CDR2 FYNNEI. DNA of the CDR3: TGTGCCAGCAACGGACAGTACACAGATACGCAGTATTTT. Amino acid sequence: CASNGQYTDTQYF.

The V call is TRBV13, the J call TRBJ2-2; no reliable D call. The CDR3 has 13 amino acids. The V and J ends lost 0 bases and 7 bases respectively, with 6 bases between them. Germline assignment: CDR1 PRHDT and CDR2 FYEKMQ (reference sequence). The CDR3, as DNA: TGTGCCAGCAGCTTAGGAAGGGACGGGGAGCTGTTTTTT. Its translation: CASSLGRDGELFF.

This sequence joins TRBV10-2 and TRBJ2-7; D possibly matches TRBD1 or TRBD2 (5 bases each). Germline assignment: CDR1 WSHSY and CDR2 SAAADI. V was cut by 6 bases and J by 4 bases, with 22 bases left in between. CDR3 length: 16 residues. CDR3 bases: TGCGCCAGCAGCCGGGGTGGGGGTTCGGCTTTATACGAGCAGTACTTC. This gives the protein CASSRGGGSALYEQYF.